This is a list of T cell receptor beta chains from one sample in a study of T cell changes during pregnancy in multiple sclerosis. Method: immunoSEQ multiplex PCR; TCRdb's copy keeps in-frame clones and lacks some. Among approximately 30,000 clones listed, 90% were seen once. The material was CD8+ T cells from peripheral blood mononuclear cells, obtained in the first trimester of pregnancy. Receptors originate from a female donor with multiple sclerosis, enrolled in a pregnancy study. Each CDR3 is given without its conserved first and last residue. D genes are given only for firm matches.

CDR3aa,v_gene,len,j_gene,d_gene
ATQGAKNEQF,TRBV28,10,TRBJ2-1,-
ASSQGEYLNTEAF,TRBV4-3,13,TRBJ1-1,-
ASRRTSGMLDTQY,TRBV28,13,TRBJ2-3,TRBD2
ASSQVPIRDRAYNEQF,TRBV4-3,16,TRBJ2-1,TRBD1
ASSKIRPEGTGELF,TRBV11-2,14,TRBJ2-2,-
ASSLVQGQSEQY,TRBV19,12,TRBJ2-7,TRBD1
ASGAHGYT,TRBV19,8,TRBJ1-2,-
ASSGPEYYPQREGGEFRYNEQF,TRBV2,22,TRBJ2-1,TRBD2
ASSLDWTYEQY,TRBV11-1,11,TRBJ2-7,-
ASSQGLADSTDTQY,TRBV4-3,14,TRBJ2-3,-
ASSLVLGGRARETQY,TRBV7-8,15,TRBJ2-5,TRBD2
ASMGQGNQPQH,TRBV2,11,TRBJ1-5,TRBD1
ASREEGQGNTEAF,TRBV27,13,TRBJ1-1,TRBD1
ASSPRTGTVNTEAF,TRBV9,14,TRBJ1-1,TRBD1
SAGQGYEQY,TRBV20-1,9,TRBJ2-7,-
SVLGGTGTYETQY,TRBV29-1,13,TRBJ2-5,TRBD1
ASSAQGHETQY,TRBV7-8,11,TRBJ2-5,-
ASSPGLGVSYEQY,TRBV6-6,13,TRBJ2-7,TRBD2
ASSFRGGPNSYEQY,TRBV28,14,TRBJ2-7,TRBD2
ASSRSGTGVYEQY,TRBV27,13,TRBJ2-7,TRBD1
ASSLVTSGSIYEQY,TRBV7-9,14,TRBJ2-7,TRBD2
ASGATALYEQY,TRBV6-5,11,TRBJ2-7,-
ASTNVLGRGYPEQY,TRBV28,14,TRBJ2-7,-
ASSLGGHYGYT,TRBV28,11,TRBJ1-2,-
ASSLSFGRVGDTGELF,TRBV27,16,TRBJ2-2,TRBD2
ASSLGTSGSYEQY,TRBV7-9,13,TRBJ2-7,TRBD2
ASSLTPGSPGGYT,TRBV7-3,13,TRBJ1-2,-
ASSYGQGADEQY,TRBV27,12,TRBJ2-7,TRBD1
SVPGKY,TRBV29-1,6,TRBJ2-3,-
ASTATAPARDNEQF,TRBV28,14,TRBJ2-1,-
ASSFRGNGNYEQY,TRBV6-6,13,TRBJ2-7,-
ASSLVGVEQY,TRBV7-2,10,TRBJ2-7,-
ASTMDGGARADTQY,TRBV6-6,14,TRBJ2-3,-
ASNEGLSYNEQF,TRBV2,12,TRBJ2-1,-
ASSLGSEQY,TRBV27,9,TRBJ2-7,-
ATSRALREQY,TRBV15,10,TRBJ2-7,-
ASSSISGSTDTQY,TRBV7-3,13,TRBJ2-3,-
ASSQVTDRDNQPQH,TRBV4-1,14,TRBJ1-5,TRBD1
ASSHREKYGYT,TRBV28,11,TRBJ1-2,-
ASSIQGTDTQY,TRBV7-9,11,TRBJ2-3,-
ASSVGQSYGYT,TRBV5-6,11,TRBJ1-2,-
ASSVGTEAAEAF,TRBV9,12,TRBJ1-1,TRBD1